The T cell receptor beta chain under discussion was sequenced for a study of T cells in localized non-small cell lung cancer (dated by TCRdb to between 2020 and 2021). In the study overall: T cell repertoires of approximately 250 early-stage NSCLC patients were analyzed, with tumors being compared against uninvolved tumor-adjacent lungs. The cohort comprised approximately 240 treatment-naïve NSCLC patients with resected, localized lung tumors. NSCLC patients had a mean age of roughly 66 years, and 129 were male and around 110 female. Findings and caveats that apply to the study as a whole: Uninvolved tumor-adjacent lung showed the highest T cell clonality, higher than tumor, which suggests more focused antigenic responses in the adjacent lung. A median of approximately 57 of the top 100 tumor clones were detected in paired uninvolved adjacent lung, and around 27 of these tumor clones were also found among the top 100 clones of the paired uninvolved adjacent lung. Longer overall survival was associated with higher T cell density in blood, whereas shorter survival was associated with higher clonality in adjacent lung. Because the study design was exploratory, TCR variables were selected using unadjusted p-values without false-discovery rate correction. Multi-region tumor sequencing was not performed, so intratumor heterogeneity could not be excluded.

At diagnosis, peripheral blood, uninvolved tumor-adjacent lung and tumor were collected and stored as a combination of fresh-frozen and FFPE material. For TCR repertoire profiling, the blood samples were analyzed as peripheral blood mononuclear cells. A note on this clone: This receptor's antigen is unknown. No much larger clone exists at a distance of one base, and base qualities are not known.

The immunoSEQ Assay was used to sequence TCR beta CDR3 regions from DNA. As for the original processing: To compute T cell density, TCR beta template counts were normalized to usable DNA, which was estimated by amplifying housekeeping genes. Richness was estimated with the preseqR package, extrapolating to 400,000 templates for PBMC samples and 120,000 templates for tissue samples. Clonality was calculated as one minus Pielou's evenness. Differential abundance testing on productive amino-acid clonotypes, with a minimum total count of 5 and an alpha of 0.1, was used to identify tissue-enriched TCRs. Repertoire overlap between compartments was quantified with the Jaccard Index and Morisita Overlap Index. GLIPH grouped TCR beta CDR3s together with public tetramer-defined viral CDR3s, and a viral motif had to include at least three viral sequences and also show V-gene enrichment. Imported from immuneACCESS, the table was reduced by TCRdb to in-frame sequences with V and J called. These copies leave out some clones; in studies compared against another copy, an unresolved V gene accounts for under half, and the cause of the remainder is not known. V, J and clone size derive from that table, while D and trimming were established from the DNA sequence. This sample is represented by tens of thousands of clones; around nine tenths of them were singletons. The ten largest clones add up to less than 9.5% of the sample.

Reading the germline V gene gives CDR1 SGHRS and CDR2 YFSETQ. The V and J ends are trimmed by 0 bases and 4 bases, leaving 10 bases between them. From its cysteine to its phenylalanine, the CDR3 spans 14 amino acids. Kept here is only the CDR3 DNA, which spans 42 bases and is read in frame from base 1. Here the chain combines TRBV5-1 and TRBJ2-5; no D gene call is confident. The specimen was peripheral blood, collected before any cancer treatment. The TCR sequence derives from a woman aged 35-75 years with stage I lung adenocarcinoma. The CDR3 protein sequence reads: CASSLALGAETQYF. DNA sequence: TGCGCCAGCAGCTTGGCCCTGGGTGCAGAGACCCAGTACTTC.